The subject of this entry is one T cell receptor beta chain. Its antigen is still unknown. No qualities accompany the bases; no much larger clone lies one base away. The data were taken from a study of CD4 T cells in relation to SARS-CoV-2 and coronaviruses (dated by TCRdb to about 2021). About the investigation overall: Shared crossreactive spike epitopes were mapped to their HLA restriction using patient-derived lymphoblastoid cell lines. The study assessed, at the TCR clonotype level, memory CD4+ T cell crossreactivity between SARS-CoV-2 and common cold coronavirus spike proteins. The Adaptive Biotechnologies TCR-sequencing kit was used for samples from a few pre-COVID donors and for the naive versus memory experiments, whereas the other data were Illumina-based. For other donors in the study, expansion assays were sequenced with a different, Illumina-based TCR-beta assay. The investigation overall reported the following: Sequencing naive versus memory cells indicated that the assay picks up memory recall responses, not primary responses primed during culture. Because no donor provided both pre-pandemic and post-infection samples, tracing the source of pre-existing responses was limited. Crossreactivity analysis was centred on spike protein, so crossreactivity against other viral proteins was not assessed. Small numbers of patients and of tested TCRs were a limitation of the study. Crossreactive clones showed significantly weaker SARS-CoV-2-driven expansion than monoreactive clones, consistent with antigenic imprinting. In roughly 60% of donors, memory CD4+ clonotypes turned up that crossrecognized SARS-CoV-2 and at least one common cold coronavirus spike.

DNA from uncultured naive and memory CD4+ T cells underwent immunoSEQ TCR-beta sequencing at deep resolution. The paper's data handling went like this. Preprocessing removed nonproductive sequences and CDR3s not starting with C, not ending with F or W, or shorter than 7 amino acids. Cultured and uncultured naive and memory CD4+ repertoires were searched for previously identified spike- and CEF-reactive CDR3s. CDR3 homology was quantified as pairwise Levenshtein distance, calculated with the stringdist R package after three terminal residues were trimmed from each end. TCRdb stores this immuneACCESS table with in-frame sequences only. Part of the clones is absent; in the studies checked, under half of the shortfall reflects unresolved V genes, and no reason is known for the rest. The V and J calls and clone size are taken from that table; D and trimming were inferred from the DNA. For this sample the table gives 60,000 or so clones, of which 94% were detected only once. Together, the top ten hold around 0.13% of the sample.

CD4+ T cells from unexposed donors were collected before the COVID-19 pandemic (2011-2018). To separate naive from memory CD4+ T cells, cryopreserved PBMCs first underwent CD4 enrichment and then EasySep naive CD4+ T cell enrichment. Leukapheresis product for the unexposed donors was bought commercially. Ficoll-Paque PLUS gradient centrifugation was used to isolate PBMCs from either whole blood or leukapheresis product. PBMCs were either used fresh in the expansion assay or cryopreserved at -140 degrees C. The QIAamp Micro DNA Kit was used to extract genomic DNA from the CD4+ T cells. The sample taken for sequencing was naive CD4+ T cells from PBMCs. Per the publication, the cell subset or site label means: naive CD4+ T cells isolated by negative enrichment. This receptor was taken from a human donor in good health.

The DNA reads TGTGCCAGCAGCTACGGGACTACCTACACAGATACGCAGTATTTT. The encoded protein is CASSYGTTYTDTQYF. This chain joins TRBV6-6 to TRBJ2-3, with TRBD2 identical over 7 junction bases. According to the germline V gene (reference sequence), CDR1 reads MNHNY and CDR2 reads SVGAGI. From V the trimming removes 6 bases and from J it removes 2 bases, while the gene matches leave 8 bases of the junction unaccounted for. From the cysteine up to the phenylalanine, the CDR3 has a length of 15 residues. The read is trimmed to its CDR3 DNA, 45 bases read in frame from base 1.